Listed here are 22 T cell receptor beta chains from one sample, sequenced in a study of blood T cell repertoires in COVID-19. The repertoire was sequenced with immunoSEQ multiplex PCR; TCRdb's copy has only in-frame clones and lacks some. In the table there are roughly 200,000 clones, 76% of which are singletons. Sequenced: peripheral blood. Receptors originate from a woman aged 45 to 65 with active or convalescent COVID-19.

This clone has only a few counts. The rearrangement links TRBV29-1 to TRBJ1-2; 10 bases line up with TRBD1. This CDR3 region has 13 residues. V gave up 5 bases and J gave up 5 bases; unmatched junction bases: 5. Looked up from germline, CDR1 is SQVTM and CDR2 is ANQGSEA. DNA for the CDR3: TGCAGCGTTTCCGGGGGACAGGGGTATGGCTACACCTTC. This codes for CSVSGGQGYGYTF.

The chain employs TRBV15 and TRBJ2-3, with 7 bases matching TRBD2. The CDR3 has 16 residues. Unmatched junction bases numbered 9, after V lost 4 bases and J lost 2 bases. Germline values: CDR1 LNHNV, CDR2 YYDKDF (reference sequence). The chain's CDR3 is CATSIWRGSPTDTQYF. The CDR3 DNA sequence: TGTGCCACCAGCATTTGGCGGGGGTCCCCCACAGATACGCAGTATTTT.

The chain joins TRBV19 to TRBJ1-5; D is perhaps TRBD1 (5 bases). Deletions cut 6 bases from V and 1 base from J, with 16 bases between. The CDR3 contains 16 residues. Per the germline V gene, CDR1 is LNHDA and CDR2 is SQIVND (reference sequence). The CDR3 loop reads CASSHVGGRSNQPQHF. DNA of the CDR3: TGTGCCAGTAGCCACGTCGGGGGAAGGAGCAATCAGCCCCAGCATTTT.

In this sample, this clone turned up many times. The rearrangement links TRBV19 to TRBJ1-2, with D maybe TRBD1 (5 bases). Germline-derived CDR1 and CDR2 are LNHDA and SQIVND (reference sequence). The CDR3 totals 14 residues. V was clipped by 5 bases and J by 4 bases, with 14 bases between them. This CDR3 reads CASSSYGQIYGYTF. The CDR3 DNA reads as TGTGCCAGTAGTTCCTACGGACAAATCTATGGCTACACCTTC.

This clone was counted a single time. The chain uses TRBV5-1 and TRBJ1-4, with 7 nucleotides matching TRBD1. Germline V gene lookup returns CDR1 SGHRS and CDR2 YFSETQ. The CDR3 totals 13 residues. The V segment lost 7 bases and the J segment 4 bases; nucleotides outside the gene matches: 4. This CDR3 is CASRRDSNEKLFF. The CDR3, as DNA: TGCGCCAGCCGCCGGGACAGTAATGAAAAACTGTTTTTT.

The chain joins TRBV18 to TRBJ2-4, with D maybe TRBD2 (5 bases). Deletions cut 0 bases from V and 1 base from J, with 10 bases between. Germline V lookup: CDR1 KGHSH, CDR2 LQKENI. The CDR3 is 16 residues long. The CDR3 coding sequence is TGTGCCAGCTCACCACCTCTAGCCGGGGCCAAAAACATTCAGTACTTC. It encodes CASSPPLAGAKNIQYF.

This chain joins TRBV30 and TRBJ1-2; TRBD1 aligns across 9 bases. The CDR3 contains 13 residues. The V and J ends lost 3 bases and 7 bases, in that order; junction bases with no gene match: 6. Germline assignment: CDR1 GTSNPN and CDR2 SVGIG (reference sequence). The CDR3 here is CAWRGGQGGGYTF. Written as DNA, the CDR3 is TGTGCCTGGAGGGGGGGACAGGGTGGTGGCTACACCTTC.

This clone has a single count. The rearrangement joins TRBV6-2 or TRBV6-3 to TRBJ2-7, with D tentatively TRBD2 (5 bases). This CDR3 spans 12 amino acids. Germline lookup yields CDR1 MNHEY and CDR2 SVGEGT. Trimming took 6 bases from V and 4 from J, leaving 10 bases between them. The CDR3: CASSLGIYEQYF. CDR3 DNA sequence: TGTGCCAGCAGCCTCGGGATTTACGAGCAGTACTTC.

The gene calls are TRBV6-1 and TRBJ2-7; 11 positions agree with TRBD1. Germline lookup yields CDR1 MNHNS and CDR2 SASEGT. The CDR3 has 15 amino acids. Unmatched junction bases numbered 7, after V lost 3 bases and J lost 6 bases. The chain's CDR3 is CASSDTDRGRIEQYF. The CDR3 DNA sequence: TGTGCCAGCAGTGACACGGACAGGGGGCGCATCGAGCAGTACTTC.

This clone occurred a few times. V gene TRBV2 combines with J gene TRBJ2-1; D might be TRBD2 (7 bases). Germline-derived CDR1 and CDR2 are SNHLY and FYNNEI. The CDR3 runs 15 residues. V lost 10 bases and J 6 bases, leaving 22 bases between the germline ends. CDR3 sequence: CATRWDGGPGNEQFF. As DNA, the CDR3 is TGTGCCACCCGATGGGACGGGGGGCCGGGCAATGAGCAGTTCTTC.

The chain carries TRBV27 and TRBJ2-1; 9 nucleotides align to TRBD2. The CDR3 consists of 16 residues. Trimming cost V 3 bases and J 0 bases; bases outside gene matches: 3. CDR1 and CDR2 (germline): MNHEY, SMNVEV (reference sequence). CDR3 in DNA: TGTGCCAGCAGTTTCCTTAGCGGGAGCTCCTACAATGAGCAGTTCTTC. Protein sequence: CASSFLSGSSYNEQFF.

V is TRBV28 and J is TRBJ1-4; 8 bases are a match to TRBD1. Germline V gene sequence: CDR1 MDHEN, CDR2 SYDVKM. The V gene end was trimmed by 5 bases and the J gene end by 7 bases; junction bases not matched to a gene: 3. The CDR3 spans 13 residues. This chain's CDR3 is CASSPTGGEKLFF. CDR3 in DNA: TGTGCCAGCAGTCCTACAGGGGGTGAAAAACTGTTTTTT.

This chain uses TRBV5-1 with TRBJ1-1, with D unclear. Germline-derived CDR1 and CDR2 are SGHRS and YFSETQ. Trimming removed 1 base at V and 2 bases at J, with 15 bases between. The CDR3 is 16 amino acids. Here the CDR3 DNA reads TGCGCCAGCAGCTTGATAAGACCTGAGGGAAACACTGAAGCTTTCTTT. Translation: CASSLIRPEGNTEAFF.

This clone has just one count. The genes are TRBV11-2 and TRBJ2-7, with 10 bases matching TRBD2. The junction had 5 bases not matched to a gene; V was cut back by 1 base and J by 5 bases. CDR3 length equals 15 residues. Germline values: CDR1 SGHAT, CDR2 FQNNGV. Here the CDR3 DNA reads TGTGCCAGCAGCTTAGTTAGCCTAGCGGGGGACGAGCAGTACTTC. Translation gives CASSLVSLAGDEQYF. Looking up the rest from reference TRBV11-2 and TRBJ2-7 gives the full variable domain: EAGVAQSPRYKIIEKRQSVAFWCNPISGHATLYWYQQILGQGPKLLIQFQNNGVVDDSQLPKDRFSAERLKGVDSTLKIQPAKLEDSAVYLCASSLVSLAGDEQYFGPGTRLTVT.

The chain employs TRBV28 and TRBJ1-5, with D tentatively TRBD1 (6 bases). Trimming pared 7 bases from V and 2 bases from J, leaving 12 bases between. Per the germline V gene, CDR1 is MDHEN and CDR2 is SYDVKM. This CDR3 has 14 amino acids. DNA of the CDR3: TGTGCCAGCATTACAGGGTTACGCAATCAGCCCCAGCATTTT. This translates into CASITGLRNQPQHF. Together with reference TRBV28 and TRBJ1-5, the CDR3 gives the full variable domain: DVKVTQSSRYLVKRTGEKVFLECVQDMDHENMFWYRQDPGLGLRLIYFSYDVKMKEKGDIPEGYSVSREKKERFSLILESASTNQTSMYLCASITGLRNQPQHFGDGTRLSIL.

The CDR3 bases are TGTGCCAGCAGCCCGGATGGGGAGGGCTATGGCTACACCTTC. Protein product: CASSPDGEGYGYTF. The V call is TRBV7-9, the J call TRBJ1-2; D not resolved. The germline gives CDR1 SEHNR, CDR2 FQNEAQ (reference sequence). V was cut by 5 bases and J by 4 bases, with 14 bases left in between. This CDR3 comprises 14 residues.

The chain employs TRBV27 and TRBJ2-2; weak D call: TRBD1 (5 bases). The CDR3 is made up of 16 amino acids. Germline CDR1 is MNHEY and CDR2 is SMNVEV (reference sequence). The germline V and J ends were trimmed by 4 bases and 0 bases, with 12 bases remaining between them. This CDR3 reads CASSSRDRANTGELFF. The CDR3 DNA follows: TGTGCCAGCAGTTCACGCGACAGAGCGAACACCGGGGAGCTGTTTTTT.

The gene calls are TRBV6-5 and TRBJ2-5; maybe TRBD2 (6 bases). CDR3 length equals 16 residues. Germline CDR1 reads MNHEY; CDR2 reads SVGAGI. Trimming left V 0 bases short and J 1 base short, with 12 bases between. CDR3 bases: TGTGCCAGCAGTTACTCTAGTGCGGGGACCCAAGAGACCCAGTACTTC. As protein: CASSYSSAGTQETQYF.

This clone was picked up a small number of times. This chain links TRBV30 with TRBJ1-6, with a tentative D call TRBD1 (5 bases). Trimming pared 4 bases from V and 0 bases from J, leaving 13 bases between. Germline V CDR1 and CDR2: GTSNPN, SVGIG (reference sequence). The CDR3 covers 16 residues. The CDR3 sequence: CAWTDKSSSYNSPLHF. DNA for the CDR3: TGTGCCTGGACGGACAAAAGTAGCTCCTATAATTCACCCCTCCACTTT.

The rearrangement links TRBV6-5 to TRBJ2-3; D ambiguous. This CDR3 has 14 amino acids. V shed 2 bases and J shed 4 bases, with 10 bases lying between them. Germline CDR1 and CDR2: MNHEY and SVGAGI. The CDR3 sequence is CASSYGRFADTQYF. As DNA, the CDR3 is TGTGCCAGCAGTTACGGTCGGTTCGCAGATACGCAGTATTTT.

For the CDR3, the DNA is TGTGCCAGCAGCGTGGACAGGGGGGTTCCATGGGAGACCCAGTACTTC. Protein product: CASSVDRGVPWETQYF. The rearrangement uses TRBV7-8 and TRBJ2-5, with TRBD1 matching 10 bases. CDR3 size: 16 residues. Germline CDR1 SGHVS, CDR2 FQNEAQ. The V gene end was trimmed by 5 bases and the J gene end by 5 bases; junction bases not matched to a gene: 11.

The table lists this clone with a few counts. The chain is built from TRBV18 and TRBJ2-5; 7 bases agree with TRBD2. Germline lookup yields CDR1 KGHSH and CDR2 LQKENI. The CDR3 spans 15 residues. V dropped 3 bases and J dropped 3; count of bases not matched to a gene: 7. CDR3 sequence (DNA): TGTGCCAGCTCACCCTTGGCTAGCGGAAAAGAGACCCAGTACTTC. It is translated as CASSPLASGKETQYF.